This note documents a single TCR beta chain sequence. Its antigen is still unknown. Base qualities are not provided; no much larger clone lies one nucleotide away. Trimming takes 7 bases from V and 7 bases from J, and the germline ends sit 19 bases apart. Based on the germline V gene (reference sequence), the CDR1 and CDR2 sequences are LNHDA and SQIVND. Inclusive of the bounding cysteine and phenylalanine, the CDR3 is 14 residues long. The retained sequence is limited to the CDR3, 42 bases, with the frame set at the first base. Whole blood was collected in K2EDTA tubes by collaborating institutions according to the institutions' own protocols. For TCRbeta analysis, collaborators shipped samples as frozen whole blood, isolated PBMCs, or DNA extracted from either of those sample types. The immunoSEQ Assay, a bias-controlled multiplex PCR, was used to amplify TCRbeta CDR3 regions from genomic DNA. For the original study's pipeline: Within the assay, amplification of reference gene primers was used to estimate how many nucleated cells each sample contained. Sequence reads were collapsed and filtered to measure the absolute abundance of every unique TCRbeta CDR3 rearrangement. Productive Simpson clonality was computed per sample as the square root of Simpson's diversity index over productive rearrangements. TCRdb provides this immuneACCESS table in a form limited to in-frame rearrangements. Some clones are lacking; in checked studies, under half of them reflect an unresolved V gene, and why the rest are absent is not known. The V and J calls and clone size come from that table; D and trimming were worked out from the DNA. Across this sample there are approximately 97,000 clones, with about 91% seen only once. The ten largest clones take up around 4% of the sample.

This sample was included in a study of blood T cell repertoires in COVID-19 (TCRdb year 2020). Describing the broader study: Samples covering the acute and convalescent phases of COVID-19 were provided by collaborators in the United States, Italy and Spain. The samples were drawn from the first 160 participants of the ongoing ImmuneRACE study and from 950 to 1,500 subjects provided by 6 global collaborators. The material from the prospective study consisted of cDNA or gDNA derived from T cells, B-cell-depleted T cells, or PBMCs. Where available, HLA class I and class II types were obtained from metadata supplied by the sample provider rather than from assay-based typing. A freely available public database, intended as a resource for researchers studying the immune response to SARS-CoV-2, is where the repertoires were released. Deeply sampled blood TCRbeta repertoires from subjects exposed to, actively infected with, or recovered from COVID-19 were included in the dataset. Sample metadata almost always included a de-identified subject ID, COVID-19 status, age in years and sex.

Results and caveats for the whole study, not just this receptor: Clinical and demographic metadata were provided uncurated, with the amount varying by source and participant.

The rearrangement combines TRBV19 with TRBJ1-2, with TRBD1 tentatively as D gene (5 bases match). The receptor's source is a man younger than 35 with acute or convalescent COVID-19. Sequenced input: peripheral blood. The nucleotide sequence reads as follows: TGTGCCAGTACTCCCGAGGGCCGGGGGGGTGGCTACACCTTC. Its protein is CASTPEGRGGGYTF.